A single sample is the source of the 4 T cell receptor beta chains below, sequenced in a study of cytomegalovirus exposure and HLA in healthy donors (dated by TCRdb to the late 2010s). Libraries came from the immunoSEQ multiplex PCR assay. The multiplex PCR relied on a mix of 60 forward primers for TCR Vbeta segments and 13 reverse primers for TCR Jbeta segments. The immuneACCESS repertoire file appears here via TCRdb, limited to in-frame rearrangements. These files lack a portion of the clones; in checked studies, under half of the deficit traces to unresolved V genes, and the cause of the others is not known. The sample table holds more than 150,000 clones, of which less than 90% were seen once. The top ten constitute approximately 0.25% of the sample. Sequencing was done on a sample of PBMCs. The source of these receptors is a boy between 5 and 17 years old in good health and CMV-seronegative.

J is TRBJ1-1 and V is TRBV7-6; perhaps TRBD1 as D (5 bases). The CDR3 is 14 amino acids. V dropped 1 base and J dropped 3 bases, with 9 bases sitting between them. The germline V gene encodes CDR1 SGHVS and CDR2 FNYEAQ. In nucleotides, the CDR3 is TGTGCCAGCAGCTTAGATCCGGGGGACACTGAAGCTTTCTTT. This codes for CASSLDPGDTEAFF. The entire variable domain, with the rest obtained from reference TRBV7-6 and TRBJ1-1, is as follows: GAGVSQSPRYKVTKRGQDVALRCDPISGHVSLYWYRQALGQGPEFLTYFNYEAQQDKSGLPNDRFSAERPEGSISTLTIQRTEQRDSAMYRCASSLDPGDTEAFFGQGTRLTVV.

The V call is TRBV14, the J call TRBJ2-1, with 7 positions matching TRBD2. The CDR3 runs 15 residues. Germline CDR1 and CDR2: SGHDN and FVKESK. V trimming: 4 bases; J trimming: 0 bases; junction bases outside the gene matches: 3. The CDR3 region has the DNA TGTGCCAGCAGCCCAGCGGGATTCTCCTACAATGAGCAGTTCTTC. As protein: CASSPAGFSYNEQFF.

V and J are TRBV18 and TRBJ2-7, with 9 nucleotides matching TRBD1. Looked up from germline, CDR1 is KGHSH and CDR2 is LQKENI. The CDR3 is made up of 15 amino acids. The V segment lost 0 bases and the J segment 3 bases; nucleotides outside the gene matches: 3. CDR3 DNA: TGTGCCAGCTCACCACCGGGACAGGGCCACTACGAGCAGTACTTC. Protein product: CASSPPGQGHYEQYF.

The gene calls are TRBV18 and TRBJ1-2, with D hard to call. The CDR3 runs to 16 residues. The V end was cut by 6 bases, the J end by 2 bases, with 19 bases between. Germline CDR1 reads KGHSH; CDR2 reads LQKENI. The CDR3 coding sequence is TGTGCCAGCTCCTCAGTTGGTCTTAGCCCCAACTATGGCTACACCTTC. Translating it yields CASSSVGLSPNYGYTF.